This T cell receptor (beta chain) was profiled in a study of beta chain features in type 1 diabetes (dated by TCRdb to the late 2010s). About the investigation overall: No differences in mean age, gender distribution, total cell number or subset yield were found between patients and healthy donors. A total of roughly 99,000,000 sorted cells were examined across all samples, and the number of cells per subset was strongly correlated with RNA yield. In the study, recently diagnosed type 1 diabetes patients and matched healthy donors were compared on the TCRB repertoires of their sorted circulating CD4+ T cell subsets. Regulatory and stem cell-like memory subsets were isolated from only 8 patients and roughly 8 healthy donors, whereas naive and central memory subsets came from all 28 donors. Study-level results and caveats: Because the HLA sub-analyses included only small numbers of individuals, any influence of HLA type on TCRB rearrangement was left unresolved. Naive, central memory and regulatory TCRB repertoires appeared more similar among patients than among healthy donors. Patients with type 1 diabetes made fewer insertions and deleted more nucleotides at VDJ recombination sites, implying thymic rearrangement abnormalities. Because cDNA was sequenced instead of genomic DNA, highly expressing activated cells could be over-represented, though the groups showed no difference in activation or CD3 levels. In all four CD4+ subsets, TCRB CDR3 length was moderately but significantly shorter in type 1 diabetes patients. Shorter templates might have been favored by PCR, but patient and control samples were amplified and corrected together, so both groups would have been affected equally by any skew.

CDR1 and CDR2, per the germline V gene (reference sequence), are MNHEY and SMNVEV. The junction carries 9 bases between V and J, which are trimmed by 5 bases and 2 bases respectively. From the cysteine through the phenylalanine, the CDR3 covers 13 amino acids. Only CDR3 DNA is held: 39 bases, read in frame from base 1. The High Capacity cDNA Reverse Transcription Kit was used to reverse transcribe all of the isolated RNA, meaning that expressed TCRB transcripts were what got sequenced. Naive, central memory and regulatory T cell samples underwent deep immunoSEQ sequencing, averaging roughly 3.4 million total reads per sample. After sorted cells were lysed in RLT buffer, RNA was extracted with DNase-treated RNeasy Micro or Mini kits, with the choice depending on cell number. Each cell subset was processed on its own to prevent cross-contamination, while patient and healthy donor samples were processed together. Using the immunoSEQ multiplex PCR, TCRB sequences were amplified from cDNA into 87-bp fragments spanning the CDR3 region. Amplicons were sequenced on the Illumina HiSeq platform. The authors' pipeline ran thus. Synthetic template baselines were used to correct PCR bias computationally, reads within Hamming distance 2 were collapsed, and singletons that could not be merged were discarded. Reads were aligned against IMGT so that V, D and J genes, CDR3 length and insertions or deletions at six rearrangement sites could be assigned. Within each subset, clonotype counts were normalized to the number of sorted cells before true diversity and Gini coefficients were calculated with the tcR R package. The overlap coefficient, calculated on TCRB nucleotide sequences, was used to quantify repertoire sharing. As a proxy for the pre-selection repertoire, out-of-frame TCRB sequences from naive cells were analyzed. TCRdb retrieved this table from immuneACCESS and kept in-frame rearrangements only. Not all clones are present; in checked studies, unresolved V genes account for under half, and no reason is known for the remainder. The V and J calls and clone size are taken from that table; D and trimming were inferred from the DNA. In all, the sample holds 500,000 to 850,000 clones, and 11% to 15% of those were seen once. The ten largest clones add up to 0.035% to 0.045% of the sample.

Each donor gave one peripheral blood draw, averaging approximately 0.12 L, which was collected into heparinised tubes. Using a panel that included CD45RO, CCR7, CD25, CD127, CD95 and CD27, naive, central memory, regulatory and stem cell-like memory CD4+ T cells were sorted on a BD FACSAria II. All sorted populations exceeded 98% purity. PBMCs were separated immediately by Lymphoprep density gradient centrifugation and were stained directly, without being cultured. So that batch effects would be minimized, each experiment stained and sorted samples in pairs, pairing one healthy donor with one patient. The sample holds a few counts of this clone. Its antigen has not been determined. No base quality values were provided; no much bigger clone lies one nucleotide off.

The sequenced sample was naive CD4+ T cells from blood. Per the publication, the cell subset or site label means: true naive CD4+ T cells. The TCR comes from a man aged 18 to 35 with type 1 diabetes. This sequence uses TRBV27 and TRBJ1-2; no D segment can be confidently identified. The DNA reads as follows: TGTGCCAGCAGTAGAACACGAAACTATGGCTACACCTTC. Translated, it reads CASSRTRNYGYTF.